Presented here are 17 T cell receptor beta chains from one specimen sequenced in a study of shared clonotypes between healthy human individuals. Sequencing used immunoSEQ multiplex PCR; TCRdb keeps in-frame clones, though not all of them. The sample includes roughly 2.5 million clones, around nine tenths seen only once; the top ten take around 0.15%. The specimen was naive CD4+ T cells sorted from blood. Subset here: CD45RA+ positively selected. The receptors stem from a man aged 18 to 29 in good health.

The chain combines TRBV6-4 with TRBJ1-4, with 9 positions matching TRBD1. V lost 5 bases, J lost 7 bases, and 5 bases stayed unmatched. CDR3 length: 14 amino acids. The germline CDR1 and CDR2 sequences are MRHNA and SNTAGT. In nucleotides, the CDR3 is TGTGCCAGCAGTCCCACAGGGGGCGGTGAAAAACTGTTTTTT. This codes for CASSPTGGGEKLFF.

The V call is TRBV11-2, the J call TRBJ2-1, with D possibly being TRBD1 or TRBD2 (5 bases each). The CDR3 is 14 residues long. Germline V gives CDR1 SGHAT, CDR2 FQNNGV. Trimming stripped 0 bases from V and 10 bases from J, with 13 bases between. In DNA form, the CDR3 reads TGTGCCAGCAGCTTAGATCTCGGGACGTTCGAGCAGTTCTTC. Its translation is CASSLDLGTFEQFF.

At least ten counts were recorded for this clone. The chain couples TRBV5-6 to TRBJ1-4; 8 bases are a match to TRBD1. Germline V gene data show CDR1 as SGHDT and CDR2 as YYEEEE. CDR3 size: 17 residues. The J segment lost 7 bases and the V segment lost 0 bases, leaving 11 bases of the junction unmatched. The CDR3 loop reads CASSLGLGKDRAEKLFF. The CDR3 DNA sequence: TGTGCCAGCAGCTTGGGTTTGGGGAAGGACAGGGCTGAAAAACTGTTTTTT.

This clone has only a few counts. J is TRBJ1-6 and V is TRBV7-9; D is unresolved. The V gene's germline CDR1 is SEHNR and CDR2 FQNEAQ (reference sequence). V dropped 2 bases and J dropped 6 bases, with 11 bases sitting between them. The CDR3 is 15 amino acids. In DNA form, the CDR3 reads TGTGCCAGCAGCTTATCGGTTGGGAGTAATTCACCCCTCCACTTT. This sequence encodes CASSLSVGSNSPLHF.

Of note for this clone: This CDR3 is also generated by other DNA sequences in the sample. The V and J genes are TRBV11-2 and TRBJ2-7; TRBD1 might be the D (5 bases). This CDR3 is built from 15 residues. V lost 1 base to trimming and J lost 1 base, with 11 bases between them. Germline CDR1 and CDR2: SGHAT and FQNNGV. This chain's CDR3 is CASSLGQGPSYEQYF. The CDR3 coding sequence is TGTGCCAGCAGCTTAGGGCAGGGCCCATCCTACGAGCAGTACTTC. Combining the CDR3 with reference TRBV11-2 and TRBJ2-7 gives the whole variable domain EAGVAQSPRYKIIEKRQSVAFWCNPISGHATLYWYQQILGQGPKLLIQFQNNGVVDDSQLPKDRFSAERLKGVDSTLKIQPAKLEDSAVYLCASSLGQGPSYEQYFGPGTRLTVT.

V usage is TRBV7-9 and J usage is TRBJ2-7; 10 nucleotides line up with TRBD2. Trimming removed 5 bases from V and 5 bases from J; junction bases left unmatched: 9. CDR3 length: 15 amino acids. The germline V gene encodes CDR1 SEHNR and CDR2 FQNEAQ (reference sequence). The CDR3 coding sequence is TGTGCCAGCAGCCGGAGTCTAGCGGGAGACGACGAGCAGTACTTC. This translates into CASSRSLAGDDEQYF. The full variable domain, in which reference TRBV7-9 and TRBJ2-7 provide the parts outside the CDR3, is DTGVSQNPRHKITKRGQNVTFRCDPISEHNRLYWYRQTLGQGPEFLTYFQNEAQLEKSRLLSDRFSAERPKGSFSTLEIQRTEQGDSAMYLCASSRSLAGDDEQYFGPGTRLTVT.

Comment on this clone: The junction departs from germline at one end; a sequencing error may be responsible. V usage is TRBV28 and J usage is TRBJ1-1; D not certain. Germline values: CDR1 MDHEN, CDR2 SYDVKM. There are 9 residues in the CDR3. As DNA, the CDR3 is TGTGCCAGCAGCCACCCGCATTCCTTT. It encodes CASSHPHSF.

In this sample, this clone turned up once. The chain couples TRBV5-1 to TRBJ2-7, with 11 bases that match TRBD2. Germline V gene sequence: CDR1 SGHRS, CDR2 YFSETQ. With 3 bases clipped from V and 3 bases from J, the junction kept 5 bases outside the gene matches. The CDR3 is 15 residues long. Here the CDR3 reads CASSSGTSGLYEQYF. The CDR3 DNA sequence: TGCGCCAGCAGCTCCGGGACTAGCGGTCTCTACGAGCAGTACTTC. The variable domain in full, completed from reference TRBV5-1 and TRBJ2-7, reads KAGVTQTPRYLIKTRGQQVTLSCSPISGHRSVSWYQQTPGQGLQFLFEYFSETQRNKGNFPGRFSGRQFSNSRSEMNVSTLELGDSALYLCASSSGTSGLYEQYFGPGTRLTVT.

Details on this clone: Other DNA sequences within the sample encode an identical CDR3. The CDR3 here is CASSFPSTDTQYF. DNA of the CDR3: TGCGCCAGCAGCTTTCCTAGCACAGATACGCAGTATTTT. The chain has TRBV5-1 and TRBJ2-3; D unresolved. CDR3 length equals 13 residues. Germline CDR1 and CDR2: SGHRS and YFSETQ. V lost 2 bases to trimming and J lost 0 bases, with 4 bases between them.

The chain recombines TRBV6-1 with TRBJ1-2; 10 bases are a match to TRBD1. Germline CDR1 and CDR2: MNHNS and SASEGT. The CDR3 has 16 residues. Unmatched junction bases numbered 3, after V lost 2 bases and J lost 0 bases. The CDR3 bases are TGTGCCAGCAGTGAACCGACAGGGGGCGCTAACTATGGCTACACCTTC. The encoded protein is CASSEPTGGANYGYTF.

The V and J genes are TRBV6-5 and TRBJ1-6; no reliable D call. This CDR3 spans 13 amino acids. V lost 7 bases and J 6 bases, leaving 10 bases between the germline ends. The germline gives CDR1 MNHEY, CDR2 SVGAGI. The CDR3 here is CASNSGFNSPLHF. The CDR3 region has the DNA TGTGCCAGCAATTCAGGCTTTAATTCACCCCTCCACTTT.

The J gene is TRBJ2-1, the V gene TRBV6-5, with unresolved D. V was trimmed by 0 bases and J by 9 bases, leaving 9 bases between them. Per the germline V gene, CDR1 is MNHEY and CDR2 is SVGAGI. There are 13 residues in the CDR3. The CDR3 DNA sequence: TGTGCCAGCAGTTACTCGATAGTCACTGAGCAGTTCTTC. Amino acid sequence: CASSYSIVTEQFF.

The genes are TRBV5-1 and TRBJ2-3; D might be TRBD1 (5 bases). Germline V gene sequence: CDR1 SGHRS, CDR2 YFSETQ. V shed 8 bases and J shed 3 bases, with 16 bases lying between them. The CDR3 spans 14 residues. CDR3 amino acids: CASTQGAGTDTQYF. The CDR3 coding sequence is TGCGCCAGTACCCAAGGGGCCGGTACAGATACGCAGTATTTT.

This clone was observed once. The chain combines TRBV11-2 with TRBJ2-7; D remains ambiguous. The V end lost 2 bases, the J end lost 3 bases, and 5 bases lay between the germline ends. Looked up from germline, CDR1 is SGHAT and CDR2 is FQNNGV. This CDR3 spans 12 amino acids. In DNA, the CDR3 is TGTGCCAGCAGCTTATTCTACTACGAGCAGTACTTC. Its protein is CASSLFYYEQYF.

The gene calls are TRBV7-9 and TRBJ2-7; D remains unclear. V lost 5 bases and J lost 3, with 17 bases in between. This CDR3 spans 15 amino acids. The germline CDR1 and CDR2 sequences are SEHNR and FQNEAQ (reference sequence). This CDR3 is CASSPPYAFGYEQYF. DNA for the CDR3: TGTGCCAGCAGCCCCCCGTACGCCTTTGGCTACGAGCAGTACTTC.

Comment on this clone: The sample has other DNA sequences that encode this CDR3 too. In DNA form, the CDR3 reads TGTGCCAGCAGCCTCGGGGCGCGGGAGACCCAGTACTTC. As protein: CASSLGARETQYF. V is TRBV7-3 and J is TRBJ2-5; TRBD1 or TRBD2 may be the D gene (5 bases each). This CDR3 comprises 13 residues. V gave up 5 bases and J gave up 5 bases, with 12 bases separating them. The germline CDR1 and CDR2 sequences are SGHTA and FQGTGA.

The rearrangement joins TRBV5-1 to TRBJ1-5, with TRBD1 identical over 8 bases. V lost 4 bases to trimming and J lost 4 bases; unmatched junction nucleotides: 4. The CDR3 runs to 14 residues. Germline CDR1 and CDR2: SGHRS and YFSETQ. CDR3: CASSVQGENQPQHF. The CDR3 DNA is TGCGCCAGCAGCGTACAGGGGGAAAATCAGCCCCAGCATTTT.